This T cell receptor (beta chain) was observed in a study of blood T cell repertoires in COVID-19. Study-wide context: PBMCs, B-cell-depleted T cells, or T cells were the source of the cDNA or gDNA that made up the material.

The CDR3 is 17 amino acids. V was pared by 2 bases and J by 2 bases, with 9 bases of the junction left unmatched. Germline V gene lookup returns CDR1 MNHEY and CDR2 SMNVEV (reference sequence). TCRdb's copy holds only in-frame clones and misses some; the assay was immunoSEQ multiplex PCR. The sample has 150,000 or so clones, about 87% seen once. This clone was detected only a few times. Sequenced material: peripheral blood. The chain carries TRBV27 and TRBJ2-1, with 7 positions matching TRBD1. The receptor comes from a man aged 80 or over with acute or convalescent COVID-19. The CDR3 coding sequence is TGTGCCAGCAGTTTAGGATTGCAGGGACAGCCCTACAATGAGCAGTTCTTC. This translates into CASSLGLQGQPYNEQFF.